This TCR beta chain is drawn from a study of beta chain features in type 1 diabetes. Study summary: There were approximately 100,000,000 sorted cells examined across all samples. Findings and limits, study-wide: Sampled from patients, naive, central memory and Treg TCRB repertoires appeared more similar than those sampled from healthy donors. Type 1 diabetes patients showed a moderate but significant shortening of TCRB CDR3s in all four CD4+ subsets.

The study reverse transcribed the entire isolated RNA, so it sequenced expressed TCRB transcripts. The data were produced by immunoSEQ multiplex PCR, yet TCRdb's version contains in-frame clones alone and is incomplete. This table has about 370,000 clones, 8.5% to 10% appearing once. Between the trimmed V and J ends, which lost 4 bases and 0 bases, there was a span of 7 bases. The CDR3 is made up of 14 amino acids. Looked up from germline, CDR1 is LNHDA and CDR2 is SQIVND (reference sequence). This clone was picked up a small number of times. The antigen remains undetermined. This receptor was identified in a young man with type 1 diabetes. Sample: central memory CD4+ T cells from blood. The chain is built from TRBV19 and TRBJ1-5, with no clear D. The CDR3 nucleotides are TGTGCCAGTAGTAAGGGATATAGCAATCAGCCCCAGCATTTT. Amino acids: CASSKGYSNQPQHF.